This TCR beta chain appears in the sequencing data of a study of T cells in localized non-small cell lung cancer. General observations from the study: It was uninvolved adjacent lung that showed the highest T cell clonality, exceeding tumor. A single tumor region was sequenced, leaving heterogeneity possible. Adjacent lung had a median approximately 57 of the 100 largest tumor clones. Elevated blood T cell density was associated with longer overall survival.

To note about this clone: The antigen is not known.

Looked up from germline, CDR1 is SNHLY and CDR2 is FYNNEI. V lost 6 bases to trimming and J lost 2 bases, with 15 bases between them. The CDR3 covers 15 residues. Repertoires were generated with immunoSEQ multiplex PCR, while TCRdb's copy carries only in-frame clones and drops some. Among around 69,000 clones listed, 90% were seen once. This specimen was peripheral blood, taken before any cancer treatment. This chain uses TRBV2 with TRBJ2-3; D not certain. The receptor's source is a woman aged 40-69 years with stage I lung adenocarcinoma. The CDR3 sequence: CASRSHDKITDTQYF. CDR3 DNA sequence: TGTGCCAGCAGATCCCACGACAAGATCACAGATACGCAGTATTTT.